These T cell receptor beta chains were read from a single sample in a study of blood T cell repertoires in COVID-19. Data came from immunoSEQ multiplex PCR; TCRdb stores just in-frame clones and leaves some out. The sample includes approximately 120,000 clones, roughly 84% of them seen just once. Sequenced material: peripheral blood. The receptor set was obtained from a woman over 75 with active or convalescent COVID-19. The CDR3 runs from the conserved cysteine through the conserved F or W. The order of the fields is clone size, D gene, J gene, V gene, CDR3 protein, CDR3 DNA. D genes are given only for firm matches. For some rows the clone size is stated as once, few or many, or as a class when expanded; others skip it.

>few|NA|TRBJ2-3|TRBV2
CASSRGITQYF
TGTGCCAGCAGCCGGGGGATTACGCAGTATTTT
>NA|TRBD1|TRBJ1-2|TRBV11-2
CASSLNSGGGGYTF
TGTGCCAGCAGCTTAAACTCAGGGGGCGGAGGCTACACCTTC
>NA|NA|TRBJ2-6|TRBV6-5
CASRPGSGANVLTF
TGTGCCAGCAGGCCGGGATCTGGGGCCAACGTCCTGACTTTC
>NA|NA|TRBJ1-6|TRBV21-1
CASPTEGPISNPPLHF
TGTGCCAGCCCTACGGAGGGGCCCATCAGTAATCCACCCCTCCACTTT
>NA|TRBD2|TRBJ2-2|TRBV9
CASSPDPGRSTGELFF
TGTGCCAGCAGCCCAGACCCCGGGAGGAGCACCGGGGAGCTGTTTTTT
>once|NA|TRBJ2-2|TRBV6-5
CATAGLIAGELFF
TGTGCCACTGCGGGGCTTATCGCCGGGGAGCTGTTTTTT
>NA|TRBD2|TRBJ2-7|TRBV13
CASSSERRGRNSYEQYF
TGTGCCAGCAGCTCCGAACGTCGCGGGAGAAACTCCTACGAGCAGTACTTC
>NA|TRBD1|TRBJ1-1|TRBV3-1/TRBV3-2
CASSQLDREAFF
TGTGCCAGCAGCCAATTGGACAGGGAAGCTTTCTTT
>few|NA|TRBJ1-2|TRBV7-9
CASSTWVGRGNYGYTF
TGTGCCAGCAGCACGTGGGTCGGGAGGGGGAACTATGGCTACACCTTC
>NA|TRBD2|TRBJ2-7|TRBV5-1
CASSSGLAAGYEQYF
TGCGCCAGCAGCTCAGGACTAGCGGCTGGCTACGAGCAGTACTTC
>NA|NA|TRBJ1-1|TRBV9
CASSVATTGQGEAFF
TGTGCCAGCAGCGTAGCTACAACAGGGCAGGGCGAAGCTTTCTTT
>NA|NA|TRBJ2-7|TRBV29-1
CSVRQVLGLEQYF
TGCAGCGTTCGCCAGGTGCTGGGGCTCGAGCAGTACTTC
>NA|TRBD1|TRBJ2-1|TRBV5-1
CASRTGVGGEQFF
TGCGCCAGCAGGACAGGGGTGGGAGGTGAGCAGTTCTTC
>NA|NA|TRBJ2-7|TRBV4-2
CASSQGGQSYEQYF
TGTGCCAGCAGCCAAGGGGGGCAGTCCTACGAGCAGTACTTC
>NA|NA|TRBJ1-3|TRBV5-1
CASSLTTGIGDTIYF
TGCGCCAGCAGCTTGACCACAGGTATCGGAGACACCATATATTTT
>few|NA|TRBJ2-1|TRBV24-1
CATSDPGLPYNEQFF
TGTGCCACCAGTGACCCCGGACTGCCGTACAATGAGCAGTTCTTC
>once|TRBD2|TRBJ2-7|TRBV4-2
CASSQVYLAGGVGYEQYF
TGTGCCAGCAGCCAAGTGTACCTAGCGGGAGGAGTCGGGTACGAGCAGTACTTC
>many|NA|TRBJ2-7|TRBV4-2
CASSQGSGLSSYEQYF
TGTGCCAGCAGCCAAGGAAGCGGGCTTAGCTCCTACGAGCAGTACTTC
>NA|TRBD1|TRBJ1-5|TRBV15
CATSRGRTGGQPQHF
TGTGCCACCAGCAGAGGGAGGACAGGGGGGCAGCCCCAGCATTTT
>NA|NA|TRBJ2-7|TRBV7-2
CASSKGGTSVGEQYF
TGTGCCAGCAGCAAAGGGGGTACTAGCGTCGGGGAGCAGTACTTC
>NA|TRBD1|TRBJ2-7|TRBV18
CASSPGQGEVNEQYF
TGTGCCAGCTCACCAGGACAGGGGGAAGTCAACGAGCAGTACTTC
>NA|NA|TRBJ2-7|TRBV18
CASSPPSTGPRYEQYF
TGTGCCAGCTCACCCCCCTCCACAGGGCCCCGCTACGAGCAGTACTTC
>NA|TRBD1|TRBJ1-4|TRBV7-9
CASSSGTGTNEKLFF
TGTGCCAGCAGCTCCGGGACAGGGACTAATGAAAAACTGTTTTTT
>NA|TRBD1|TRBJ1-4|TRBV9
CASSSRTGNEKLFF
TGTGCCAGCAGCTCTAGGACAGGGAATGAAAAACTGTTTTTT
>NA|TRBD1|TRBJ2-7|TRBV28
CASNRGIPYEQYF
TGTGCCAGCAACAGGGGGATTCCCTACGAGCAGTACTTC
>NA|NA|TRBJ2-6|TRBV18
CASSQGDTRLHVLTF
TGTGCCAGCTCCCAAGGGGACACCCGGCTTCACGTCCTGACTTTC
>NA|TRBD2|TRBJ2-1|TRBV5-6
CASSFIAGGGYNEQFF
TGTGCCAGCAGCTTTATAGCGGGAGGGGGCTACAATGAGCAGTTCTTC
>NA|NA|TRBJ2-1|TRBV10-1
CASSEGYGVRPTVEQFF
TGCGCCAGCAGTGAGGGTTACGGGGTTCGGCCTACAGTTGAGCAGTTCTTC
>NA|TRBD2|TRBJ2-7|TRBV4-2
CASSQDQGFRLAGEGYEQYF
TGTGCCAGCAGCCAAGATCAGGGCTTCCGATTAGCGGGAGAGGGGTACGAGCAGTACTTC
>NA|TRBD1|TRBJ1-2|TRBV10-2
CASSSDRRGYTF
TGCGCCAGCAGTTCGGACAGGAGAGGCTACACCTTC
>NA|NA|TRBJ1-1|TRBV19
CATRGGNTEAFF
TGTGCCACCCGGGGGGGAAACACTGAAGCTTTCTTT
>NA|NA|TRBJ1-4|TRBV7-8
CASSLGTKEKLFF
TGTGCCAGCAGCTTAGGAACAAAGGAAAAACTGTTTTTT
>NA|TRBD1|TRBJ1-1|TRBV28
CASRVQGSWTEAFF
TGTGCCAGCAGGGTACAGGGGTCGTGGACTGAAGCTTTCTTT
>NA|NA|TRBJ1-5|TRBV5-1
CASSPNGGYQPQHF
TGCGCCAGCAGCCCCAATGGGGGGTATCAGCCCCAGCATTTT
>NA|NA|TRBJ1-1|TRBV7-9
CASSFSNTEAFF
TGTGCCAGCAGCTTCTCGAACACTGAAGCTTTCTTT
>few|NA|TRBJ2-2|TRBV9
CASRGDSGELFF
TGTGCCAGCAGAGGGGACTCCGGGGAGCTGTTTTTT
>NA|TRBD1|TRBJ1-4|TRBV12-3/TRBV12-4
CATARGAGEKLFF
TGTGCCACCGCCAGGGGGGCGGGTGAAAAACTGTTTTTT
>few|NA|TRBJ1-1|TRBV7-2
CASSRQGDTEAFF
TGTGCCAGCAGCCGTCAAGGGGACACTGAAGCTTTCTTT
>NA|TRBD1|TRBJ1-5|TRBV6-6
CASSFGTGSNQPQHF
TGTGCCAGCAGTTTTGGGACAGGGAGCAATCAGCCCCAGCATTTT
>NA|NA|TRBJ1-2|TRBV7-8
CASSPIGEGRYGYTF
TGTGCCAGCAGCCCGATAGGGGAGGGGAGGTATGGCTACACCTTC
>once|TRBD1|TRBJ1-2|TRBV19
CASSPTDRGHGYTF
TGTGCCAGTAGTCCAACAGACAGGGGGCATGGCTACACCTTC
>NA|NA|TRBJ2-7|TRBV29-1
CSARQSSYEQYF
TGCAGCGCTAGACAGAGCTCCTACGAGCAGTACTTC
>NA|NA|TRBJ1-5|TRBV14
CASSLLSPAGWCNQPQHF
TGTGCCAGCAGCCTCTTATCCCCCGCCGGTTGGTGCAATCAGCCCCAGCATTTT
>NA|NA|TRBJ2-3|TRBV6-5
CASTLKAGYTDTQYF
TGTGCCAGCACTCTTAAGGCGGGGTACACAGATACGCAGTATTTT
>NA|NA|TRBJ2-1|TRBV21-1
CASSKYAGGPNEQFF
TGTGCCAGCAGCAAATATGCGGGAGGGCCAAATGAGCAGTTCTTC
>once|NA|TRBJ1-2|TRBV27
CASSLYREGYGYTF
TGTGCCAGCAGTTTATACAGGGAGGGCTATGGCTACACCTTC
>NA|TRBD1|TRBJ1-1|TRBV5-1
CASSAGTGLPEAFF
TGCGCCAGCAGCGCCGGGACAGGGTTACCTGAAGCTTTCTTT
>NA|TRBD1|TRBJ2-5|TRBV24-1
CATSDSGTGPAETQYF
TGTGCCACCAGTGATTCCGGGACAGGCCCTGCTGAGACCCAGTACTTC
>NA|TRBD1|TRBJ1-2|TRBV3-1/TRBV3-2
CASSTGQGPNYGYTF
TGTGCCAGCAGCACAGGACAGGGGCCAAACTATGGCTACACCTTC
>NA|NA|TRBJ2-3|TRBV5-1
CASSGSQADTQYF
TGCGCCAGCAGCGGGAGCCAAGCAGATACGCAGTATTTT